This T cell receptor (beta chain) stems from a study of T cell responses to AZD1222 COVID-19 vaccine. TCRdb's table, derived via immunoSEQ multiplex PCR, lists solely in-frame clones and lacks some. The sample includes 150,000 or so clones, about nine tenths of them seen just once. The CDR3 contains 13 residues. V lost 6 bases, J lost 3 bases, and 12 bases lay in between. CDR1 is SNHLY, CDR2 FYNNEI, per germline. The TCR originated in an adult in good health. The material sequenced was peripheral blood, taken on day 0 of AZD1222 vaccination. The chain links TRBV2 to TRBJ2-7; TRBD1 might be the D (5 bases). The CDR3 DNA sequence: TGTGCCAGCAGGTGGCAGGGAAGCTACGAGCAGTACTTC. The encoded protein is CASRWQGSYEQYF.